The 10 T cell receptor beta chains below come from one sample, sequenced in a study of T-cell memory formation after mild COVID-19. One entry per CDR3 protein, called by TCRdb with MiXCR from the 5' RACE reads. Of around 34,000 distinct CDR3 sequences in the sample, roughly 7.5% were seen once. Material for sequencing was PBMCs or a T cell subset sorted from them (not recorded which). These receptors were obtained from a man aged 18 to 29 who had mild COVID-19 (a few samples of this study predate the infection). Cell type and time point are not known.

In its sample, this clonotype was seen many times. V is TRBV7-2 and J is TRBJ2-1; 15 bases align to TRBD2. The junction had 11 bases not matched to a gene; V was cut back by 4 bases and J by 10 bases. Germline V gene sequence: CDR1 SGHTA, CDR2 FQGNSA. This CDR3 comprises 17 residues. CDR3 sequence: CASSSQPGLAGGGEQFF. In nucleotides, the CDR3 is TGTGCCAGCAGCTCCCAACCGGGACTAGCGGGGGGAGGAGAGCAGTTCTTC.

This clonotype has at least ten counts. The rearrangement joins TRBV7-2 to TRBJ2-2, with TRBD2 matching 12 bases. The CDR3 length is 15 residues. The V segment lost 0 bases and the J segment 8 bases; nucleotides outside the gene matches: 1. Germline CDR1 is SGHTA and CDR2 is FQGNSA. This CDR3 is CASSLAGTSGGELFF. CDR3 bases: TGTGCCAGCAGCTTAGCGGGGACTAGCGGGGGGGAGCTGTTTTTT.

This clonotype has a count of ten or more. The chain employs TRBV7-2 and TRBJ2-2, with 7 positions matching TRBD2. The CDR3 runs to 15 residues. Germline V gene sequence: CDR1 SGHTA, CDR2 FQGNSA. V trimming: 1 base; J trimming: 4 bases; junction bases outside the gene matches: 3. CDR3 amino acids: CASSLEVAGTGELFF. As DNA, the CDR3 is TGTGCCAGCAGCTTAGAAGTAGCGGGCACCGGGGAGCTGTTTTTT.

This clonotype was seen many times. This chain joins TRBV6-1 and TRBJ2-1; D not certain. This CDR3 has 15 residues. The germline V and J ends were trimmed by 2 bases and 0 bases, with 8 bases remaining between them. Germline V CDR1 and CDR2: MNHNS, SASEGT. CDR3 loop: CASSETTSSYNEQFF. The CDR3 DNA is TGTGCCAGCAGTGAAACAACGTCCTCCTACAATGAGCAGTTCTTC.

This clonotype was counted many times. The J gene is TRBJ2-1, the V gene TRBV5-1; 10 bases align to TRBD2. Germline loops: CDR1 SGHRS, CDR2 YFSETQ. V gave up 3 bases and J gave up 8 bases; unmatched junction bases: 2. This CDR3 comprises 13 residues. Written as DNA, the CDR3 is TGCGCCAGCAGCTGGAGCGGGGGGGATGAGCAGTTCTTC. Amino acid sequence: CASSWSGGDEQFF.

This clonotype was detected ten times or more. This chain links TRBV12-3 or TRBV12-4 with TRBJ2-2, with 12 nucleotides matching TRBD2. This CDR3 has 15 residues. V gave up 2 bases and J gave up 7 bases; unmatched junction bases: 2. CDR3 in amino acids: CASSLRLAGVGELFF. The CDR3 DNA is TGTGCCAGCAGTTTACGACTAGCGGGGGTCGGGGAGCTGTTTTTT.

This clonotype was seen more than once but under ten times. This chain links TRBV5-1 with TRBJ1-1; possible D gene TRBD1, 5 bases. Per germline, CDR1 SGHRS and CDR2 YFSETQ. V shed 0 bases and J shed 5 bases, with 14 bases lying between them. The CDR3 length is 15 residues. The CDR3 nucleotides are TGCGCCAGCAGCTTGGACGTCGGGGGTGTGACTGAAGCTTTCTTT. It encodes CASSLDVGGVTEAFF.

This clonotype occurred a few times. The V gene is TRBV10-3, the J gene TRBJ2-3; a possible D gene is TRBD2 (6 bases). The CDR3 sequence is 15 residues long. Germline V gene lookup returns CDR1 ENHRY and CDR2 SYGVKD. Trimming left V 3 bases short and J 0 bases short, with 10 bases between. The CDR3 nucleotides read TGTGCCATCAGTGACGCCCGGGGGAGCACAGATACGCAGTATTTT. Encoded protein: CAISDARGSTDTQYF.

This clonotype was detected ten times or more. J is TRBJ2-1 and V is TRBV20-1; 7 nucleotides line up with TRBD1. Looked up from germline, CDR1 is DFQATT and CDR2 is SNEGSKA (reference sequence). CDR3 length: 15 residues. V trimming: 5 bases; J trimming: 3 bases; junction bases outside the gene matches: 10. CDR3 in amino acids: CSALPGGTLYNEQFF. The CDR3 DNA reads TGCAGTGCTCTTCCAGGGGGAACCCTCTACAATGAGCAGTTCTTC.

The chain carries TRBV2 and TRBJ1-3; possibly TRBD1 for D (6 bases). CDR1 SNHLY and CDR2 FYNNEI come from the germline V gene. The CDR3 contains 15 residues. Trimming pared 7 bases from V and 7 bases from J, leaving 20 bases between. CDR3 DNA sequence: TGTGCCAGCACCAGAAGGGGACAATCGATGAACACCATATATTTT. Translated, it gives CASTRRGQSMNTIYF. Combining the CDR3 with reference TRBV2 and TRBJ1-3 gives the whole variable domain EPEVTQTPSHQVTQMGQEVILRCVPISNHLYFYWYRQILGQKVEFLVSFYNNEISEKSEIFDDQFSVERPDGSNFTLKIRSTKLEDSAMYFCASTRRGQSMNTIYFGEGSWLTVV.